This entry lists 7 T cell receptor beta chains sequenced from one sample in a study of graft-versus-host responses after intestinal transplantation (dated by TCRdb to 2020 to 2022). The intended sense of this specimen's time point label: cells obtained before transplantation from donor or recipient. The method behind the library was the immunoSEQ multiplex PCR assay. What TCRdb holds here is the immuneACCESS table cut down to in-frame rearrangements. Part of the clones is not present; checked against another copy, under half of the missing clones reflect an unresolved V gene, and the others are unexplained. The sample table records 90,000 to 100,000 clones; roughly 90% of these occur just once. The ten most abundant clones make up 0.5% of the sample. No antigen has been identified for these receptors. The sample in question was unstimulated CD8+ T cells sorted from spleen or lymph node cells, obtained before intestinal transplant. The receptors shown here come from a human donor who received an intestinal transplant.

This clone was counted only a few times. The chain couples TRBV30 to TRBJ1-1; 7 nucleotides align to TRBD1. This CDR3 is 13 amino acids long. The germline V gene encodes CDR1 GTSNPN and CDR2 SVGIG (reference sequence). The J segment lost 1 base and the V segment lost 5 bases, leaving 4 bases of the junction unmatched. CDR3 residues: CAWAGQSNTEAFF. For the CDR3, the DNA is TGTGCCTGGGCGGGACAGTCGAACACTGAAGCTTTCTTT.

The rearrangement uses TRBV4-3 and TRBJ2-3; 12 bases are a match to TRBD2. V lost 0 bases to trimming and J lost 7 bases; unmatched junction nucleotides: 8. Germline V lookup: CDR1 LGHNA, CDR2 YSLEER. The CDR3 totals 17 residues. The CDR3, as DNA: TGCGCCAGCAGCCAAGAACCTAGCGGGGGGGCGGGGAATACGCAGTATTTT. It translates to CASSQEPSGGAGNTQYF.

The chain combines TRBV7-9 with TRBJ2-5; D is perhaps TRBD2 (6 bases). The V gene's germline CDR1 is SEHNR and CDR2 FQNEAQ (reference sequence). This CDR3 spans 15 amino acids. The ends were cut back, 5 bases at V and 1 base at J, with 14 bases in the middle. CDR3 DNA sequence: TGTGCCAGCAGCCTGGGGACTTTTCTCCAAGAGACCCAGTACTTC. Its translation is CASSLGTFLQETQYF. Full variable domain (remainder filled in from reference TRBV7-9 and TRBJ2-5): DTGVSQNPRHKITKRGQNVTFRCDPISEHNRLYWYRQTLGQGPEFLTYFQNEAQLEKSRLLSDRFSAERPKGSFSTLEIQRTEQGDSAMYLCASSLGTFLQETQYFGPGTRLLVL.

V is TRBV27 and J is TRBJ2-1; D unresolved. CDR3 size: 15 residues. V gave up 0 bases and J gave up 2 bases, with 8 bases separating them. Germline values: CDR1 MNHEY, CDR2 SMNVEV (reference sequence). The chain's CDR3 is CASSLSQKTYNEQFF. The DNA for the CDR3 is TGTGCCAGCAGTTTATCCCAGAAAACCTACAATGAGCAGTTCTTC.

The gene calls are TRBV7-6 and TRBJ2-7, with 8 bases that match TRBD1. The CDR3 has 13 residues. J was trimmed by 9 bases and V by 4 bases; bases with no gene match: 8. The germline V gene encodes CDR1 SGHVS and CDR2 FNYEAQ. CDR3 DNA sequence: TGTGCCAGCAGCTCGATCACAGGGGGAGGGCAGTACTTC. Translation: CASSSITGGGQYF.

This chain links TRBV5-3 with TRBJ1-6, with 7 bases that match TRBD1. TRBV5-3 is designated an ORF whose function remains uncertain. The trim removed 2 bases at V and 2 bases at J, leaving 10 bases unmatched. The length of the CDR3 is 18 residues. This chain's CDR3 is CARSLRQGRQTYNSPLHF. The CDR3 DNA reads TGTGCCAGAAGCTTAAGACAGGGTCGACAAACCTATAATTCACCCCTCCACTTT.

The chain couples TRBV5-4 to TRBJ2-1; no reliable D call. Trimming shortened V by 4 bases and J by 4 bases, and 3 bases separated the two germline ends. Germline V lookup: CDR1 SGHNT, CDR2 YYREEE (reference sequence). This CDR3 has 11 residues. The CDR3 coding sequence is TGTGCCAGCAGCCTGTACAATGAGCAGTTCTTC. It is translated as CASSLYNEQFF. The full variable domain, rest sourced from reference TRBV5-4 and TRBJ2-1, is ETGVTQSPTHLIKTRGQQVTLRCSSQSGHNTVSWYQQALGQGPQFIFQYYREEENGRGNFPPRFSGLQFPNYSSELNVNALELDDSALYLCASSLYNEQFFGPGTRLTVL.